This passage covers 10 T cell receptor beta chains from one sample sequenced in a study of tumor and adjacent non-tumor tissue in lung cancer. RNA was extracted from bulk tissue without any cell sorting. TCRbeta libraries were built with three rounds of nested PCR, modified from ARM-PCR. Via MiXCR, TCRdb re-called the multiplex PCR reads, giving one row per CDR3 protein. Among 71,000 or so distinct CDR3 sequences listed, around 85% were seen once. Sequenced: lung tumor tissue. The origin of the receptors is a woman aged 45-59 years with non-small cell lung cancer.

For this clonotype: The junction shows a germline mismatch at one end, possibly a read error. The chain joins TRBV28 to TRBJ1-2, with D perhaps matching TRBD1 (5 bases). CDR1 and CDR2 (germline): MDHEN, SYDVKM. This CDR3 has 16 amino acids. In DNA, the CDR3 is TGTGCCAGCAGTTTATCCGGCCAGGGTCACTACTATGGCTGCACCTTC. Its protein is CASSLSGQGHYYGCTF.

About this clonotype itself: Sequence at one end of the junction differs from germline and may be a read error. The chain recombines TRBV28 with TRBJ1-4; TRBD1 agrees at 9 bases. CDR1 and CDR2 from the germline V gene are MDHEN and SYDVKM. The CDR3 spans 14 residues. DNA of the CDR3: TGTGTCAGCAGAGGACAGGGGACTATTGAAAAACTGTTTTTT. This encodes CVSRGQGTIEKLFF. Using reference TRBV28 and TRBJ1-4 for the parts outside the CDR3, the full variable domain is DVKVTQSSRYLVKRTGEKVFLECVQDMDHENMFWYRQDPGLGLRLIYFSYDVKMKEKGDIPEGYSVSREKKERFSLILESASTNQTSMYLCVSRGQGTIEKLFFGSGTQLSVL.

Comment on this clonotype: A read error may account for a junction end that differs from germline. The rearrangement uses TRBV4-1 and TRBJ2-7, with D perhaps matching TRBD2 (5 bases). This CDR3 comprises 15 residues. CDR1 is MGHRA and CDR2 is YSYEKL in the germline V gene. As DNA, the CDR3 is TGCGCAAGCAGCCAAAGACGAGCGGAGTCCTATGAGCAGTACTTC. Its translation is CASSQRRAESYEQYF.

This rearrangement joins TRBV10-3 to TRBJ1-1; D is unresolved. This CDR3 comprises 14 residues. Germline V gene lookup returns CDR1 ENHRY and CDR2 SYGVKD. The ends were cut back, 2 bases at V and 13 bases at J, with 20 bases in the middle. The CDR3 DNA is TGTGCCATCAGTGAGCCCGACCTGAGGCTGGAGGATTTCTTT. It codes for CAISEPDLRLEDFF.

This clonotype has a handful of counts. At one end, the junction sequence differs from germline, possibly due to a read error. This sequence joins TRBV11-2 and TRBJ2-5; D gene ambiguous. The CDR3 extends over 10 amino acids. Looked up from germline, CDR1 is SGHAT and CDR2 is FQNNGV. The CDR3 region has the DNA TGTGCCAGCAGCGCTCAGACCCAGTATTTC. This codes for CASSAQTQYF.

Comments on this clonotype: This CDR3 fails to terminate in the conserved phenylalanine or tryptophan, so it likely reflects a read error. This chain links TRBV5-4 with TRBJ2-1, with TRBD2 matching over 12 bases. The germline CDR1 and CDR2 sequences are SGHNT and YYREEE (reference sequence). V gave up 6 bases and J gave up 7 bases; unmatched junction bases: 8. The length of the CDR3 is 15 residues. The CDR3 sequence: CASTVPGLAGNEQFS. The CDR3 coding sequence is TGTGCCAGCACCGTGCCGGGACTAGCGGGTAATGAGCAGTTCTCC.

Comment on this clonotype: Mismatch with germline at one junction end may stem from a read error. The chain combines TRBV28 with TRBJ1-6; the D gene is possibly TRBD1 (5 bases). CDR3 length: 13 amino acids. From germline, CDR1 is MDHEN and CDR2 SYDVKM. The DNA of the CDR3 is TGTGCCAGCAGTCCAGGGTTCAGTTCACCCCTCCGCTTT. It translates to CASSPGFSSPLRF. The entire variable domain, with the rest obtained from reference TRBV28 and TRBJ1-6, is as follows: DVKVTQSSRYLVKRTGEKVFLECVQDMDHENMFWYRQDPGLGLRLIYFSYDVKMKEKGDIPEGYSVSREKKERFSLILESASTNQTSMYLCASSPGFSSPLRFGNGTRLTVT.

The chain employs TRBV20-1 and TRBJ1-2; D is uncertain. Germline V lookup: CDR1 DFQATT, CDR2 SNEGSKA (reference sequence). The length of the CDR3 is 12 residues. This chain's CDR3 is CNVSYEDYGYTF. The CDR3 DNA sequence: TGCAATGTTAGTTACGAGGACTATGGCTACACCTTC.

About this clonotype: Given the absence of the conserved phenylalanine or tryptophan at the CDR3 end, a read error is likely. The V and J genes are TRBV6-1 and TRBJ1-5; D perhaps matches TRBD1 (6 bases). The CDR3 runs to 13 residues. Per the germline V gene, CDR1 is MNHNS and CDR2 is SASEGT. As DNA, the CDR3 is TGTGTCAGCAGCCCGGACAGAGATCAGCCCCAGCATATT. It is translated as CVSSPDRDQPQHI.

As to this clonotype: An end of the junction differs from the germline gene, which may be a read error. The DNA of the CDR3 is TGCAACCTTGCAGAACAGAACTCTGGGGCCAACGTCTTGACTTTC. Residues: CNLAEQNSGANVLTF. The chain joins TRBV29-1 to TRBJ2-6; D perhaps matches TRBD1 (5 bases). CDR1 and CDR2 from the germline V gene are SQVTM and ANQGSEA. This CDR3 comprises 15 residues.